The 20 T cell receptor beta chains given below trace back to one sample, sequenced in a study of memory CD4+ T cells and cytomegalovirus serostatus. Profiled with immunoSEQ multiplex PCR; TCRdb holds only in-frame clones, not every one. The table lists around 99,000 clones, roughly 80% of them singletons. The sort gate was single viable CD3+CD4+CD8-CD45RO+ cells for memory CD4+ T cells. The sequenced material came from memory CD4+ T cells from blood. The receptors were gathered from an adult in good health and CMV-seropositive.

This chain's CDR3 is CSVLPTQRNTQYF. The CDR3 nucleotides are TGCAGCGTTTTGCCGACCCAGCGAAATACGCAGTATTTT. This chain links TRBV29-1 with TRBJ2-3, with D hard to call. V was trimmed by 5 bases and J by 7 bases, leaving 16 bases between them. Germline V gene data show CDR1 as SQVTM and CDR2 as ANQGSEA. The CDR3 runs to 13 residues.

The rearrangement uses TRBV7-2 and TRBJ2-2; 11 bases are a match to TRBD2. Germline CDR1 and CDR2: SGHTA and FQGNSA. The CDR3 is made up of 15 amino acids. The junction had 2 bases not matched to a gene; V was cut back by 1 base and J by 7 bases. CDR3 DNA: TGTGCCAGCAGCTTAGTGGGGACTAGCGGCGGGGAGCTGTTTTTT. Amino acids: CASSLVGTSGGELFF.

This clone was counted between two and nine times. The chain combines TRBV21-1 with TRBJ1-2; the table gives TRBD1 as D, unverified against the DNA. TRBV21-1 is a known pseudogene. This CDR3 has 13 residues. The DNA for the CDR3 is TGTGCCAGCAGCAAAGGCCAGGGGGTAAGCTACACCTTC. Its translation: CASSKGQGVSYTF.

This clone was found once. This chain connects TRBV21-1 to TRBJ2-7. TRBV21-1 constitutes a pseudogene. The CDR3 has 14 amino acids. The CDR3 region is CASSKVYEAYEQYF. CDR3 nucleotides: TGTGCCAGCAGCAAAGTGTACGAAGCCTACGAGCAGTACTTC.

There are a few counts of this clone. V and J are TRBV11-1 and TRBJ2-7; D is uncertain. Trimming took 1 base from V and 7 from J, leaving 11 bases between them. This CDR3 is built from 13 residues. The germline V gene has CDR1 SGHAT and CDR2 FQDESV (reference sequence). As DNA, the CDR3 is TGTGCCAGCAGCTTAGAAGTTCCTAGAGAGCAGTACTTC. Protein sequence: CASSLEVPREQYF.

This clone is medium-sized by share. The chain is built from TRBV10-3 and TRBJ2-7, with D perhaps being TRBD1 or TRBD2 (5 bases each). This CDR3 is built from 12 residues. V lost 4 bases to trimming and J lost 3 bases, with 7 bases between them. From germline, CDR1 is ENHRY and CDR2 SYGVKD. The CDR3 DNA is TGTGCCATCAGTGGGGACGACTACGAGCAGTACTTC. Translation: CAISGDDYEQYF.

The chain recombines TRBV5-6 with TRBJ1-2; no firm D call. Between the trimmed V and J ends, which lost 2 bases and 13 bases, there was a span of 15 bases. The CDR3 loop spans 12 amino acids. The germline V gene encodes CDR1 SGHDT and CDR2 YYEEEE. The CDR3 loop reads CASSLFTGSGTF. DNA of the CDR3: TGTGCCAGCAGCTTATTTACCGGTAGCGGCACCTTC. Drawing the rest from reference TRBV5-6 and TRBJ1-2, the complete variable domain is DAGVTQSPTHLIKTRGQQVTLRCSPKSGHDTVSWYQQALGQGPQFIFQYYEEEERQRGNFPDRFSGHQFPNYSSELNVNALLLGDSALYLCASSLFTGSGTFGSGTRLTVV.

The chain employs TRBV30 and TRBJ1-2; D is perhaps TRBD1 (6 bases). With 3 bases removed from V and 1 base from J, the gap between germline ends came to 18 bases. CDR3 size: 16 residues. In germline, CDR1 is GTSNPN, CDR2 SVGIG (reference sequence). This CDR3 reads CAWSPSRGAINYGYTF. The CDR3 nucleotides are TGTGCCTGGAGCCCGAGCCGGGGGGCTATTAACTATGGCTACACCTTC.

With regard to this clone: The sample carries other DNA sequences with the same CDR3. This chain connects TRBV9 to TRBJ2-4; maybe TRBD2 (6 bases). Germline V gene lookup returns CDR1 SGDLS and CDR2 YYNGEE. With 2 bases removed from V and 0 bases from J, the gap between germline ends came to 12 bases. CDR3 length: 16 residues. The CDR3 loop reads CASSVDSGLAKNIQYF. CDR3 nucleotides: TGTGCCAGCAGCGTGGATAGCGGACTAGCCAAAAACATTCAGTACTTC.

This clone came up once. The chain uses TRBV28 and TRBJ2-7; TRBD2 agrees at 9 bases. V was pared by 2 bases and J by 3 bases, with 2 bases of the junction left unmatched. CDR3 length: 14 amino acids. Germline V CDR1 and CDR2: MDHEN, SYDVKM. This chain's CDR3 is CASSLGTSLYEQYF. CDR3 nucleotides: TGTGCCAGCAGTTTAGGGACTAGCCTCTACGAGCAGTACTTC. The entire variable domain, with the rest obtained from reference TRBV28 and TRBJ2-7, is as follows: DVKVTQSSRYLVKRTGEKVFLECVQDMDHENMFWYRQDPGLGLRLIYFSYDVKMKEKGDIPEGYSVSREKKERFSLILESASTNQTSMYLCASSLGTSLYEQYFGPGTRLTVT.

This rearrangement joins TRBV5-4 to TRBJ1-1; no firm D call. Germline V gene sequence: CDR1 SGHNT, CDR2 YYREEE (reference sequence). Between the trimmed V and J ends, which lost 5 bases and 3 bases, there was a span of 8 bases. CDR3 length equals 12 residues. CDR3 residues: CASRYRDTEAFF. In nucleotides, the CDR3 is TGTGCCAGCAGATATCGAGACACTGAAGCTTTCTTT.

This chain connects TRBV19 to TRBJ1-5; D is uncertain. V lost 1 base and J lost 0, with 7 bases in between. Germline loops: CDR1 LNHDA, CDR2 SQIVND (reference sequence). This CDR3 comprises 15 residues. CDR3 coding DNA: TGTGCCAGTAGTATAGCGGGCTTTAGCAATCAGCCCCAGCATTTT. Translated: CASSIAGFSNQPQHF.

The V and J genes are TRBV7-2 and TRBJ2-3, with TRBD2 matching over 7 bases. The V gene end was trimmed by 5 bases and the J gene end by 1 base; junction bases not matched to a gene: 12. CDR3 length: 17 amino acids. The germline V gene has CDR1 SGHTA and CDR2 FQGNSA. The CDR3 region is CASSGGLGGWGTDTQYF. The CDR3 DNA reads TGTGCCAGCAGCGGCGGGCTGGGGGGGTGGGGCACAGATACGCAGTATTTT.

The V gene is TRBV27, the J gene TRBJ1-5; no firm D call. CDR1 is MNHEY, CDR2 SMNVEV, per germline (reference sequence). The CDR3 is 14 amino acids. The V gene lost 4 bases and the J gene lost 2 bases, with 9 bases spanning the gap. This chain's CDR3 is CASSWRQGNQPQHF. CDR3 bases: TGTGCCAGCAGTTGGAGGCAGGGCAATCAGCCCCAGCATTTT.

This clone was counted only a few times. The chain has TRBV5-1 and TRBJ2-3; 14 positions agree with TRBD2. Germline CDR1 SGHRS, CDR2 YFSETQ. Unmatched junction bases numbered 3, after V lost 2 bases and J lost 4 bases. This CDR3 spans 16 amino acids. The CDR3 region has the DNA TGCGCCAGCAGCTTCGGGACTAGCGGGAGATCAGATACGCAGTATTTT. This codes for CASSFGTSGRSDTQYF.

The chain couples TRBV6-5 to TRBJ1-1; TRBD1 matches at 7 bases. CDR3 length: 15 amino acids. Per germline, CDR1 MNHEY and CDR2 SVGAGI. With 8 bases clipped from V and 7 bases from J, the junction kept 16 bases outside the gene matches. The CDR3 nucleotides read TGTGCCAGCCTCCCGAACCGACAGGGAGGATTTGAAGCTTTCTTT. It is translated as CASLPNRQGGFEAFF.

Worth noting for this clone: The same CDR3 arises from other DNA sequences in this sample as well. The chain couples TRBV7-8 to TRBJ1-1; tentative D call: TRBD1 (6 bases). Germline V lookup: CDR1 SGHVS, CDR2 FQNEAQ. The V end was cut by 4 bases, the J end by 1 base, with 7 bases between. The CDR3 spans 13 residues. The CDR3 spells CASSSQGNTEAFF. CDR3 DNA: TGTGCCAGCAGCTCACAGGGGAACACTGAAGCTTTCTTT.

This clone was seen a handful of times. The rearrangement joins TRBV28 to TRBJ2-1, with 14 bases that match TRBD2. The J segment lost 15 bases and the V segment lost 5 bases, leaving 15 bases of the junction unmatched. The CDR3 has 16 amino acids. CDR1 is MDHEN and CDR2 is SYDVKM in the germline V gene. CDR3 nucleotides: TGTGCCAGCAGTCCCTTCCTCCGGACTAGCGGGAGGCTTTGGTTCTTC. Translated, it gives CASSPFLRTSGRLWFF.

The gene calls are TRBV5-1 and TRBJ2-7, with 7 bases fitting TRBD1. The CDR3 contains 17 residues. Germline V gene sequence: CDR1 SGHRS, CDR2 YFSETQ. V trimming: 3 bases; J trimming: 3 bases; junction bases outside the gene matches: 15. The DNA of the CDR3 is TGCGCCAGCAGCTACGACAGGCCCGGGGCAGGGGGCTACGAGCAGTACTTC. It encodes CASSYDRPGAGGYEQYF.

This clone was counted between two and nine times. The chain has TRBV6-6 and TRBJ2-7, with D tentatively TRBD1 (6 bases). The CDR3 is 15 amino acids. CDR1 MNHNY and CDR2 SVGAGI come from the germline V gene (reference sequence). V lost 6 bases and J lost 2, with 17 bases in between. The CDR3 is CASSSADRLPYEQYF. CDR3 nucleotide sequence: TGTGCCAGCAGCTCCGCCGACAGGCTACCCTACGAGCAGTACTTC.